This paragraph covers one T cell receptor (beta chain) sequence. The CDR3 extends over 12 amino acids. Germline CDR1 SGHAT, CDR2 FQNNGV. The V segment lost 5 bases and the J segment 9 bases; nucleotides outside the gene matches: 3. This entry comes from a study of blood T cell repertoires in COVID-19. Study details: Sources were T cells, B-cell-depleted T cells, or PBMCs; the material itself was cDNA or gDNA.

Using immunoSEQ multiplex PCR, the repertoire was profiled, and TCRdb retains in-frame clones only, with some absent. The sample has a few hundred thousand clones, 83% seen once; the top ten hold about 4.9%. Participants' own reports of clinical history determined their cohort assignment. The chain links TRBV11-2 to TRBJ1-2; 10 bases are shared with TRBD1. Sequenced input: PBMCs or T cells enriched from blood (not recorded which). The source is a woman in her fifties or sixties who had recovered from COVID-19. The CDR3 DNA follows: TGTGCCAGCAGCCGGGGACAGGGGAGCTACACCTTC. Residues: CASSRGQGSYTF. The whole variable domain, remainder taken from reference TRBV11-2 and TRBJ1-2, is EAGVAQSPRYKIIEKRQSVAFWCNPISGHATLYWYQQILGQGPKLLIQFQNNGVVDDSQLPKDRFSAERLKGVDSTLKIQPAKLEDSAVYLCASSRGQGSYTFGSGTRLTVV.